This entry features one TCR beta chain sequence. Its antigen has not been determined. Base qualities are not recorded, but no much larger clone differs from it by a single base. This sample is part of a study of cytomegalovirus exposure and HLA in healthy donors (dated by TCRdb to about 2017). Context from the whole study: An earlier analysis of about 530 of the donors reported roughly 300 Gb of sequence data and roughly 120 million unique TCR beta sequences obtained from roughly 170 million T cells. Four to six DR-DQ haplotypes were handled as single units for association and clustering, since linkage in the cohort was strong. The study combined high-throughput TCR immunosequencing, statistical association of individual TCRs with disease status, and machine learning to predict cytomegalovirus infection status. In the later analysis, no new phenotypic data were used to find candidate immune exposures; instead, reliance was placed on TCR beta sequences and their occurrence across donors. On average, about 200,000 unique TCR beta nucleotide sequences were sequenced per donor among about 400 genotyped donors of the cohort, with 15% to 20% of those sequences being non-productive. Every repertoire in the discovery cohort had been generated on one and the same sequencing platform. The study was designed to test whether signatures of past pathogen exposure could be identified by cataloging public T cell receptors. A separate validation cohort of approximately 120 different subjects was used in addition to the roughly 700-subject first cohort. Donor age, sex, ethnicity and CMV serostatus were collected together with the repertoire data. In an earlier analysis of 587 of the donors, high-throughput TCR beta sequencing was used to judge whether each TCR beta V gene segment behaved as functional or pseudogenic. A later genetic analysis used genome-wide SNP genotypes for about three fifths of the roughly 700 donors, treating that subset as a discovery cohort. The number of typed donors differed by locus: about 620-640 for A, B, C, DRB1 and DQB1; 500 to 550 for DQA1; around 580 for DPA1; and around 490 for DPB1. In a later analysis, previously published TCR beta repertoires from 666 donors were re-analyzed and high-resolution HLA genotyping was added so that TCR occurrence patterns could be studied. Roughly 320 gigabases of sequencing data and approximately 91 million unique TCR sequences made up an early release that covered over 550 HLA-typed donors. Among the 398 genotyped donors, under 90% belonged to the genetic ancestry cluster associated with self-reported Caucasian donors. The T cell repertoires of 666 subjects were profiled by immunosequencing and related to cytomegalovirus serostatus. HLA typing covered class I and class II loci at four-digit resolution. Beyond this particular receptor, the publication reports: A cluster of highly shared sequence variants was judged likely to be a technical artifact of the sequencing pipeline. Compared with the approximately 670-donor mean, donors in an Asian-associated ancestry cluster had fewer N-insertions in productive TCRs, according to a later genetic analysis. The authors suggested that the approach could potentially be extended to other disease states and immunological phenotypes. When HLA alleles, especially DR and DQ, strongly co-occurred, attributing TCR associations to individual alleles was difficult. Because counts were too low, about 15 rarely observed V segments, including chromosome 9 orphons, were left out of the earlier analysis of 500 to 650 of the donors. In a later analysis, HLA-associated TCR beta chains showed more clonal expansion and lower generation probabilities than non-associated chains that were equally common. In a later analysis, the rate of TCR association differed among HLA loci, with DRB1 alleles having the most associated TCRs and HLA-C alleles having the fewest. Immune exposure information for the cohort was limited to CMV serostatus. An earlier analysis of approximately 530 of the donors showed that most TCR beta V segments appeared in productive rearrangements either about 87% or about 30% of the time, which broadly matched IMGT annotations. A later analysis associated 15,000 to 20,000 TCR beta sequences with specific HLA alleles at a false discovery rate of 0.05. Three of the identified cytomegalovirus-associated TCR beta chains were confirmed in vitro to be specific for cytomegalovirus antigens. A total of fewer than 200 TCR beta chains were listed by the study as associated with cytomegalovirus. Cytomegalovirus status was reported to be diagnosed by the classifier with high specificity and sensitivity in both the original and validation cohorts. A further reported finding was that TCR beta sequences accurately predicted the HLA-A and HLA-B alleles for most subjects in the first cohort. The 87-base-pair reads could not distinguish some IMGT-functional V segments, including TRBV6-2 and TRBV6-3, so those segments were excluded. Most TCR sequences were observed very rarely across donors, whereas some public TCRs were present in many individuals. An association between a missense DCLRE1C variant and V-gene and J-gene trimming of TCR beta chains was found in a later genetic analysis and replicated in an independent cohort. In this cohort, only TCR beta chains were sequenced, and detectable features were limited by the absence of alpha or paired-chain data. Correlated functional status among segregating V segments might be attributable to linkage disequilibrium, but an unknown experimental factor could not be ruled out. Presence/absence analyses assumed roughly uniform sequencing depth across donors, an assumption that may not hold. Because some donors lacked HLA typing at each locus, the association tests relied only on the typed subset. Several of the top co-occurrence clusters appeared to be linked to parvovirus B19, influenza, CMV and Epstein-Barr virus, according to a later analysis. A later analysis found that most CMV-associated TCR beta chains appeared HLA-restricted, with HLA associations seemingly driven largely by CMV exposure.

CDR1 is given as SGHDN and CDR2 as FVKESK, both from the germline V gene. From the cysteine up to the phenylalanine, the CDR3 has a length of 14 residues. Only the CDR3 DNA is retained, 42 bases long and in frame from the first base. V is clipped by 4 bases and J by 3 bases, and the sequence between their germline boundaries is 13 bases long. Library preparation was by the immunoSEQ multiplex PCR assay. For the multiplex PCR, a mixture combining 60 forward primers for TCR Vbeta segments and 13 reverse primers for TCR Jbeta segments was used. A multiplex PCR assay on genomic DNA amplified the CDR3 region of rearranged TCR beta genes. Amplified TCR beta libraries were sequenced as 87-base-pair reads on the Illumina HiSeq System. For the original study's pipeline: A later analysis counted approximately 74 million unique TCR beta chains across the 550 to 800 repertoires, and some 11 million of these chains were shared by at least two donors. To remove PCR and sequencing errors, raw reads were error-corrected and collapsed into unique sequences using a nearest-neighbor algorithm that merged closely related sequences. To assign V, D and J gene segments, CDR3 sequences were aligned to IMGT reference sequences. For a sequence to be retained, a match of at least six nucleotides was required to both a V gene segment and a J gene segment. Rearrangements were called productive when the CDR3 lacked stop codons and stayed in frame with V and J; all others were non-productive. CDR3 was defined according to IMGT convention as the region running from the second conserved V-encoded cysteine to the conserved J-encoded phenylalanine. Sequences without an unambiguous match to a single V gene segment were excluded from the earlier analysis of about 640 of the donors. An earlier analysis of 500 to 600 of the donors classified V segments as functional when productive rearrangements were above 56.7% and as segregating when the standard deviation between donors was above 5%. A statistical classification framework was developed to diagnose cytomegalovirus status using the catalog of TCR beta chain sequences. In a later analysis, TCR nucleotide sequences were compared against IMGT/GENE-DB human TR gene sequences so that V and J genes could be assigned. A later analysis assigned CDR3 sequences and most-parsimonious VDJ recombination scenarios with the TCRdist pipeline. In a later analysis, each TCR beta chain was defined by its CDR3 amino acid sequence together with its V-gene family, and reads lacking a unique V-gene family were excluded. In a later analysis, approximately 640 highly shared, low-generation-probability nucleotide sequences were removed to address suspected cross-contamination and a sequencing artifact. A later analysis calculated a clonal expansion index for each public chain from normalized within-repertoire ranks of inferred template counts. Generation probabilities in a later analysis came from a VDJ recombination model fitted to out-of-frame rearrangements, and those results were checked against IGoR. Hypergeometric tests were used in a later analysis to score TCR-TCR, TCR-HLA and TCR-CMV co-occurrence, with a repertoire-size bias correction applied to the TCR pairs. To estimate false discovery rates, a later analysis permuted the HLA or CMV assignments 20 times. A later analysis grouped co-occurring TCRs with DBSCAN, adding TCRdist sequence similarity when clustering within HLA-allele-positive subsets. For co-occurrence clustering, repertoires with fewer than 30,000 or more than 120,000 public chains were excluded, along with roughly 5 repertoires with anomalous nucleotide sharing. TCRdb re-hosts the immuneACCESS table, in-frame sequences only. Its copies lack some clones; in the studies checked, an unresolved V gene accounts for under half of them, and the cause for the rest is not known. V and J calls plus clone size are reproduced from that table; the DNA served to infer D and trimming. Counted in this sample were approximately 35,000 clones; roughly 64% of them appeared once. Of the sample, around 10% is held by the ten largest clones.

The cohort was made up of hundreds of healthy bone marrow donors. Cohort members were all nominally healthy when sampled, although unrecorded immune exposures were likely present. The donor was CMV seropositive and was included in the group of 250 to 350 seropositive cohort members. Every donor gave a peripheral blood sample, and the peripheral blood mononuclear cells from that sample were used for TCR beta sequencing. The Qiagen DNeasy Blood Extraction Kit was used to extract genomic DNA from the blood cell samples. This receptor was taken from a middle-aged man in good health and CMV-seropositive. The chain employs TRBV14 and TRBJ2-7; the D gene is perhaps TRBD1, on 5 matching bases. Sequencing used PBMCs. CDR3 loop: CASSLGQGGYEQYF. At the DNA level, the sequence is TGTGCCAGCAGCCTAGGACAAGGCGGCTACGAGCAGTACTTC.